The 27 T cell receptor beta chains listed next were all sequenced from one sample in a study of T cell repertoires in cytomegalovirus infection. TCRdb re-called the reads with MiXCR, one entry per CDR3 protein. The table shows a few hundred thousand distinct CDR3 sequences, with 15% to 20% occurring only once. Sequences were obtained from CD8+ T cells from PBMCs. These receptor sequences come from a human donor in good health (CMV status not recorded). Some clones in this sample may be carry-over from other donors' samples.

This chain uses TRBV5-6 with TRBJ2-1; D is uncertain. V dropped 4 bases and J dropped 2 bases, with 7 bases sitting between them. Per the germline V gene, CDR1 is SGHDT and CDR2 is YYEEEE. This CDR3 is built from 13 residues. The CDR3 reads CASSIRAYNEQFF. CDR3 nucleotides: TGTGCCAGCAGCATTCGAGCCTACAATGAGCAGTTCTTC.

This clonotype was detected ten times or more. The genes are TRBV6-1 and TRBJ1-1; a weak D match, TRBD1 (5 bases). Germline CDR1 and CDR2: MNHNS and SASEGT. V lost 0 bases, J lost 11 bases, and 13 bases lay in between. The CDR3 has 13 amino acids. CDR3 sequence: CASSEAQIGAAFF. The CDR3 nucleotides read TGTGCCAGCAGTGAAGCGCAGATAGGGGCGGCTTTCTTT.

This clonotype was seen more than once but under ten times. The V call is TRBV20-1, the J call TRBJ2-7; D uncertain. Trimming removed 0 bases at V and 4 bases at J, with 10 bases between. Germline CDR1 reads DFQATT; CDR2 reads SNEGSKA (reference sequence). This CDR3 region has 13 residues. The CDR3 nucleotides are TGCAGTGCTAGAGACAGTTCAATTTACGAGCAGTACTTC. Residues: CSARDSSIYEQYF.

The V call is TRBV7-2, the J call TRBJ2-2; D may be TRBD2 (5 bases). Trimming took 1 base from V and 4 from J, leaving 16 bases between them. Germline loops: CDR1 SGHTA, CDR2 FQGNSA. The CDR3 is 17 amino acids. The CDR3 DNA follows: TGTGCCAGCAGCTTAGAAGGTCCGGGAAGGAGCACCGGGGAGCTGTTTTTT. Translation: CASSLEGPGRSTGELFF.

The gene calls are TRBV28 and TRBJ2-1; 7 positions agree with TRBD1. Germline CDR1 reads MDHEN; CDR2 reads SYDVKM. The CDR3 length is 14 residues. V dropped 1 base and J dropped 7; count of bases not matched to a gene: 4. CDR3 sequence reads: CASSLSTRGNEQFF. The CDR3 DNA reads TGTGCCAGCAGTTTATCCACCAGGGGGAATGAGCAGTTCTTC.

This clonotype has just a few counts. Here the CDR3 reads CASSSLRAGKDTEAFF. The CDR3 nucleotides are TGTGCCAGCAGTTCCCTCCGGGCTGGTAAGGACACTGAAGCTTTCTTT. The genes are TRBV25-1 and TRBJ1-1; D ambiguous. The CDR3 spans 16 residues. Trimming took 5 bases from V and 3 from J, leaving 19 bases between them. Germline V lookup: CDR1 MGHDK, CDR2 SYGVNS.

This clonotype was recorded at least ten times. V usage is TRBV6-2 or TRBV6-3 and J usage is TRBJ1-2; D uncertain. Looked up from germline, CDR1 is MNHEY and CDR2 is SVGEGT. V was pared by 7 bases and J by 4 bases, with 19 bases between. The CDR3 has 15 residues. CDR3 coding DNA: TGTGCCAGCATTGGATTGGTCGCGGCAGGCTATGGCTACACCTTC. It translates to CASIGLVAAGYGYTF.

This clonotype was detected ten times or more. J is TRBJ2-7 and V is TRBV11-2; tentative D call: TRBD2 (6 bases). Germline V gene data show CDR1 as SGHAT and CDR2 as FQNNGV. This CDR3 comprises 16 residues. V lost 3 bases, J lost 2 bases, and 17 bases lay in between. Here the CDR3 DNA reads TGTGCCAGCAGCTTTCAATTCCGGGACTCGGCCTACGAGCAGTACTTC. Its translation is CASSFQFRDSAYEQYF.

This clonotype was detected ten times or more. The chain employs TRBV29-1 and TRBJ1-1; 8 positions agree with TRBD1. The CDR3 contains 15 residues. The V gene's germline CDR1 is SQVTM and CDR2 ANQGSEA. J lost 6 bases, V lost 6 bases, and 15 bases had no gene match. The CDR3 reads CSVIQGEVSRAEAFF. The CDR3 coding sequence is TGCAGCGTGATACAGGGGGAGGTGTCGAGAGCTGAAGCTTTCTTT.

In the case of this clonotype: At one boundary the junction diverges from the germline segment, which might be a read error. The CDR3 DNA reads TGCGCCAGCGGCTTGCGGGGGCAATACAATGAGCAGTTCTTC. Translation: CASGLRGQYNEQFF. The chain carries TRBV5-1 and TRBJ2-1; tentative D call: TRBD2 (7 bases). This CDR3 has 14 amino acids. Germline CDR1 is SGHRS and CDR2 is YFSETQ.

The chain couples TRBV28 to TRBJ2-7; D may correspond to TRBD1 or TRBD2 (5 bases each). The CDR3 is 14 amino acids. V was trimmed by 4 bases and J by 5 bases, leaving 15 bases between them. Germline CDR1 and CDR2: MDHEN and SYDVKM. In DNA form, the CDR3 reads TGTGCCAGCAGTTCGGGTTGGGGGTTCGACGAGCAGTACTTC. Amino acids: CASSSGWGFDEQYF. The full variable domain, with the rest looked up from reference TRBV28 and TRBJ2-7, is DVKVTQSSRYLVKRTGEKVFLECVQDMDHENMFWYRQDPGLGLRLIYFSYDVKMKEKGDIPEGYSVSREKKERFSLILESASTNQTSMYLCASSSGWGFDEQYFGPGTRLTVT.

This clonotype was observed a few times. The chain carries TRBV29-1 and TRBJ2-1; no clear D. The length of the CDR3 is 15 residues. CDR1 is SQVTM and CDR2 is ANQGSEA in the germline V gene. V was trimmed by 4 bases and J by 0 bases, leaving 13 bases between them. The CDR3 sequence is CSVVHLGPSYNEQFF. In nucleotides, the CDR3 is TGCAGCGTTGTTCATTTAGGGCCCTCCTACAATGAGCAGTTCTTC.

V usage is TRBV2 and J usage is TRBJ1-5, with 10 positions matching TRBD1. Trimming took 3 bases from V and 1 from J; bases not matched to a gene: 3. CDR1 SNHLY and CDR2 FYNNEI come from the germline V gene. The CDR3 is 16 amino acids. The DNA of the CDR3 is TGTGCCAGCAGTGAGACAGGGGGCCTAAGCAATCAGCCCCAGCATTTT. As protein: CASSETGGLSNQPQHF.

This clonotype was seen ten or more times. V usage is TRBV7-2 and J usage is TRBJ2-5; TRBD1 is a possible D gene (5 bases). Trimming pared 4 bases from V and 0 bases from J, leaving 18 bases between. This CDR3 contains 17 residues. CDR1 and CDR2 from the germline V gene are SGHTA and FQGNSA. CDR3 protein: CASSSPRDRRYQETQYF. The CDR3 DNA reads TGTGCCAGCAGCTCCCCTCGCGACAGAAGGTACCAAGAGACCCAGTACTTC.

This sequence joins TRBV6-8 and TRBJ2-1, with D possibly TRBD1 on 6 matching bases. V lost 5 bases, J lost 4 bases, and 12 bases lay in between. Germline CDR1 reads MNHGY; CDR2 reads SAAAGT. The CDR3 covers 14 residues. The CDR3 spells CASSPRTEYNEQFF. The CDR3 nucleotides are TGTGCCAGCAGTCCCCGGACAGAATACAATGAGCAGTTCTTC.

The V and J genes are TRBV10-3 and TRBJ2-2, with 7 positions matching TRBD1. The length of the CDR3 is 15 residues. The ends lost 4 bases at V and 3 bases at J; junction bases unmatched: 5. The germline CDR1 and CDR2 sequences are ENHRY and SYGVKD. The CDR3 sequence: CAISVVGTDTGELFF. The DNA of the CDR3 is TGTGCCATCAGTGTGGTCGGGACAGACACCGGGGAGCTGTTTTTT.

This clonotype was detected only a few times. The J gene is TRBJ2-1, the V gene TRBV29-1, with a possible D match to TRBD1 (6 bases). V lost 0 bases to trimming and J lost 8 bases, with 20 bases between them. The CDR3 has 16 amino acids. The germline gives CDR1 SQVTM, CDR2 ANQGSEA. The CDR3 loop reads CSVEDGIRNRAYEQFF. The CDR3 nucleotides read TGCAGCGTTGAAGACGGGATAAGGAACAGGGCCTATGAGCAGTTCTTC.

This clonotype showed up many times. One end of the junction does not line up with germline, which may come from a read error. The CDR3 coding sequence is TGCAGCGTTGCGAACCCTGAAGCTTTCTTT. Translating it yields CSVANPEAFF. The genes are TRBV29-1 and TRBJ1-1, with no clear D. Germline lookup yields CDR1 SQVTM and CDR2 ANQGSEA. The CDR3 is made up of 10 amino acids.

CDR3: CASSLRDQPQHF. For the CDR3, the DNA is TGTGCCAGCAGTCTACGGGATCAGCCCCAGCATTTT. The gene calls are TRBV28 and TRBJ1-5; D ambiguous. Looked up from germline, CDR1 is MDHEN and CDR2 is SYDVKM. The CDR3 length is 12 residues. V lost 5 bases and J lost 5, with 7 bases in between. Full variable domain (missing parts from reference TRBV28 and TRBJ1-5): DVKVTQSSRYLVKRTGEKVFLECVQDMDHENMFWYRQDPGLGLRLIYFSYDVKMKEKGDIPEGYSVSREKKERFSLILESASTNQTSMYLCASSLRDQPQHFGDGTRLSIL.

This clonotype has more than one count but fewer than ten. This chain links TRBV2 with TRBJ2-5, with 7 positions matching TRBD2. CDR1 SNHLY and CDR2 FYNNEI come from the germline V gene. Germline trimming cut 4 bases from V and 0 bases from J; bases unmatched to any gene: 5. The CDR3 length is 15 residues. The CDR3 DNA is TGTGCCAGCAGTGTAGGTAGCGGGCACCAAGAGACCCAGTACTTC. It encodes CASSVGSGHQETQYF.

This clonotype was seen repeatedly, ten times or more. The CDR3 loop is CASSLKVTASSPLHF. The CDR3 DNA follows: TGTGCCAGCAGCTTAAAAGTTACAGCTTCGTCACCCCTCCACTTT. The genes are TRBV11-2 and TRBJ1-6; D remains unclear. Trimming pared 2 bases from V and 10 bases from J, leaving 15 bases between. Germline V gives CDR1 SGHAT, CDR2 FQNNGV. This CDR3 has 15 amino acids. The full variable domain, rest sourced from reference TRBV11-2 and TRBJ1-6, is EAGVAQSPRYKIIEKRQSVAFWCNPISGHATLYWYQQILGQGPKLLIQFQNNGVVDDSQLPKDRFSAERLKGVDSTLKIQPAKLEDSAVYLCASSLKVTASSPLHFGNGTRLTVT.

This clonotype was seen many times. J is TRBJ2-1 and V is TRBV29-1, with 13 bases identical to TRBD2. Looked up from germline, CDR1 is SQVTM and CDR2 is ANQGSEA. This CDR3 spans 18 amino acids. Trimming at V came to 1 base and at J to 0 bases, leaving 6 bases not matched to a gene. CDR3 loop: CSVEGTSGGLTSYNEQFF. The CDR3, as DNA: TGCAGCGTTGAAGGGACTAGCGGGGGACTGACCTCCTACAATGAGCAGTTCTTC.

At least ten counts were recorded for this clonotype. The genes are TRBV7-9 and TRBJ2-5, with a possible D match to TRBD2 (5 bases). The V gene lost 6 bases and the J gene lost 1 base, with 9 bases spanning the gap. The germline V gene has CDR1 SEHNR and CDR2 FQNEAQ (reference sequence). The CDR3 spans 13 residues. This CDR3 is CASRQDFQETQYF. The DNA for the CDR3 is TGTGCCAGCAGGCAGGACTTCCAAGAGACCCAGTACTTC.

This clonotype appeared many times. The chain couples TRBV7-2 to TRBJ1-5; the D gene is possibly TRBD1 (6 bases). The CDR3 runs to 16 residues. Germline CDR1 and CDR2: SGHTA and FQGNSA. V dropped 1 base and J dropped 5 bases, with 15 bases sitting between them. This chain's CDR3 is CASSLDLRGGYQPQHF. For the CDR3, the DNA is TGTGCCAGCAGCTTAGATCTCAGGGGCGGGTATCAGCCCCAGCATTTT. The variable domain in full, completed from reference TRBV7-2 and TRBJ1-5, reads GAGVSQSPSNKVTEKGKDVELRCDPISGHTALYWYRQSLGQGLEFLIYFQGNSAPDKSGLPSDRFSAERTGGSVSTLTIQRTQQEDSAVYLCASSLDLRGGYQPQHFGDGTRLSIL.

The chain joins TRBV19 to TRBJ2-3; TRBD2 might be the D (6 bases). The CDR3 sequence is 15 residues long. Germline V gene lookup returns CDR1 LNHDA and CDR2 SQIVND (reference sequence). V was clipped by 4 bases and J by 2 bases, with 13 bases between them. This CDR3 is CASSSGTDTTDTQYF. DNA for the CDR3: TGTGCCAGTAGTAGCGGGACTGATACCACAGATACGCAGTATTTT. Based on the CDR3 plus reference TRBV19 and TRBJ2-3, the full variable domain is DGGITQSPKYLFRKEGQNVTLSCEQNLNHDAMYWYRQDPGQGLRLIYYSQIVNDFQKGDIAEGYSVSREKKESFPLTVTSAQKNPTAFYLCASSSGTDTTDTQYFGPGTRLTVL.

At least ten counts were recorded for this clonotype. V gene TRBV20-1 combines with J gene TRBJ2-6, with D maybe TRBD2 (5 bases). The CDR3 contains 19 residues. Per the germline V gene, CDR1 is DFQATT and CDR2 is SNEGSKA (reference sequence). The V gene lost 0 bases and the J gene lost 0 bases, with 18 bases spanning the gap. The CDR3 bases are TGCAGTGCTAGAGATGAGGGAGCAGGCCCCCTCTCTGGGGCCAACGTCCTGACTTTC. This translates into CSARDEGAGPLSGANVLTF.

This chain links TRBV19 with TRBJ1-1; D remains ambiguous. Germline V gene data show CDR1 as LNHDA and CDR2 as SQIVND (reference sequence). CDR3 length equals 15 residues. V was clipped by 7 bases and J by 2 bases, with 17 bases between them. The CDR3 spells CASIPAWGINTEAFF. For the CDR3, the DNA is TGTGCCAGTATTCCCGCTTGGGGAATAAACACTGAAGCTTTCTTT.